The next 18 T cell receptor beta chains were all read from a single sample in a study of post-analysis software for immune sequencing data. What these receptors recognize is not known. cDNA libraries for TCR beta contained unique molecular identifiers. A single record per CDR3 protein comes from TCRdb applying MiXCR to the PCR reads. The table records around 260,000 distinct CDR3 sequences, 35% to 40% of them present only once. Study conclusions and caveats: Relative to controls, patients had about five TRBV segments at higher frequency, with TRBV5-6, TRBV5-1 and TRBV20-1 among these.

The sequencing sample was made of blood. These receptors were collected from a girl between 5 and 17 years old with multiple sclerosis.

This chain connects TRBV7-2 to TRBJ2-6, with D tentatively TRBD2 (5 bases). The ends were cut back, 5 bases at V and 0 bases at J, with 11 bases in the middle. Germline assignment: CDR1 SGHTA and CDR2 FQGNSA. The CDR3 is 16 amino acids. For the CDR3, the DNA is TGTGCCAGCAGCCGGGGTCGGGGCTCTGGGGCCAACGTCCTGACTTTC. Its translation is CASSRGRGSGANVLTF.

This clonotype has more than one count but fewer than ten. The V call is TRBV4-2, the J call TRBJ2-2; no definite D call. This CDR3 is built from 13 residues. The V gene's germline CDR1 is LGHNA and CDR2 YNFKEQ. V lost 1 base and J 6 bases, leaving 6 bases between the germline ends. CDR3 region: CASSQAPAGELFF. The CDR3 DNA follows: TGTGCCAGCAGCCAAGCTCCAGCCGGGGAGCTGTTTTTT.

The CDR3 protein is CASRLQRWGDTQYF. DNA for the CDR3: TGCGCCAGCAGGCTCCAAAGGTGGGGAGATACGCAGTATTTT. This sequence joins TRBV5-1 and TRBJ2-3, with no clear D. Germline CDR1 and CDR2: SGHRS and YFSETQ. V was shortened by 5 bases and J by 5 bases, with 15 bases between the two germline ends. The CDR3 is 14 amino acids.

The CDR3 DNA is TGTGCCAGCAGTTACAATCTATTAAGGGGGAACTATGGCTACACCTTC. Its translation: CASSYNLLRGNYGYTF. The rearrangement links TRBV6-6 to TRBJ1-2, with D perhaps matching TRBD1 (6 bases). V was shortened by 2 bases and J by 2 bases, with 15 bases between the two germline ends. There are 16 residues in the CDR3. Germline V gives CDR1 MNHNY, CDR2 SVGAGI (reference sequence).

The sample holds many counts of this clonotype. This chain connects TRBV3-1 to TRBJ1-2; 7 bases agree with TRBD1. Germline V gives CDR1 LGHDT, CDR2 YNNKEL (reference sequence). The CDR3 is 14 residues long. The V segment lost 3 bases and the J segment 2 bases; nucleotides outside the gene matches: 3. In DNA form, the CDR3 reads TGTGCCAGCAGCCACGGGACAGTCAACTATGGCTACACCTTC. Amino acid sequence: CASSHGTVNYGYTF.

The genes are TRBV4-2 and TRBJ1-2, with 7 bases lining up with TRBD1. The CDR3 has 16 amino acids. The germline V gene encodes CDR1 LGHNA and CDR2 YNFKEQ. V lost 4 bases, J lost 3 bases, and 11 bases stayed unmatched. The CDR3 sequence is CASSPTRGNSYYGYTF. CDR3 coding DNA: TGTGCCAGCAGCCCTACCAGGGGGAATTCGTACTATGGCTACACCTTC.

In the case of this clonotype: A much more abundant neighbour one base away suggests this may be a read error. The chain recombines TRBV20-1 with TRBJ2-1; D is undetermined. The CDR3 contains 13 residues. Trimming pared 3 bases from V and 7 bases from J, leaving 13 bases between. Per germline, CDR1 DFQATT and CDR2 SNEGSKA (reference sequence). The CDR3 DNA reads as TGCAGTGCTAGGGGTCTAGTGGGGAATGAGCAGTTCTTC. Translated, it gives CSARGLVGNEQFF.

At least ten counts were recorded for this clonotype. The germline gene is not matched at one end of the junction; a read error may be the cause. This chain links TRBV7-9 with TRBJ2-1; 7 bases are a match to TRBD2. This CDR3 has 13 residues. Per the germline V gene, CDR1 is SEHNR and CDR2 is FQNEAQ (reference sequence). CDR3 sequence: CASSLAGGLEQFF. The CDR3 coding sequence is TGTGCCAGCAGTTTAGCGGGCGGGCTTGAGCAGTTCTTC.

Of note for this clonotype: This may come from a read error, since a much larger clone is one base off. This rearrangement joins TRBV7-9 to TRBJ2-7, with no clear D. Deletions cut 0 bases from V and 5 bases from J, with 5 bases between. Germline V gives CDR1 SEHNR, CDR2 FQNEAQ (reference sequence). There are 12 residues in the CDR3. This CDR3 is CASSLAPDEQYF. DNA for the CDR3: TGTGCCAGCAGCTTAGCCCCCGACGAGCAGTACTTC.

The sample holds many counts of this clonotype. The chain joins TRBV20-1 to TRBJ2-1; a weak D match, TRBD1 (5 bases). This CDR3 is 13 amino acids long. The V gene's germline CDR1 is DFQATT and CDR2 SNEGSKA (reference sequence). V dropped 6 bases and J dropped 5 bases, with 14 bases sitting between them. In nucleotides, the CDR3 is TGCAGTGCGCTAGGGGCCACGAACAATGAGCAGTTCTTC. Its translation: CSALGATNNEQFF.

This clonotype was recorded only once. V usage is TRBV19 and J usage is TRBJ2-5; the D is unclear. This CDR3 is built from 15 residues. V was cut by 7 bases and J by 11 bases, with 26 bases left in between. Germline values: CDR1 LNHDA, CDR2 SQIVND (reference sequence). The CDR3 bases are TGTGCCAGTACTCAAACGGCCCAGGCTGGCAATGAGCAGTACTTC. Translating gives CASTQTAQAGNEQYF.

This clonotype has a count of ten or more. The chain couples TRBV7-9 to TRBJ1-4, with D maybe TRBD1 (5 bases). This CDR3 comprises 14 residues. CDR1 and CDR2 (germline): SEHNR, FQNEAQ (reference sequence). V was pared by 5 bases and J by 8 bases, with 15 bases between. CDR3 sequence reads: CASSVGPHGEKLFF. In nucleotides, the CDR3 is TGTGCCAGCAGCGTGGGACCTCATGGCGAAAAACTGTTTTTT.

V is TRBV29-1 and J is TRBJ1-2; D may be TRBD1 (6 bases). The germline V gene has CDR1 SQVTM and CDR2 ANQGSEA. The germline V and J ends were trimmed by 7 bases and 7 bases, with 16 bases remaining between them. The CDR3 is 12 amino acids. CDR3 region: CSGLRTATGYTF. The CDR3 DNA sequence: TGCAGCGGCCTTCGGACAGCGACTGGCTACACCTTC.

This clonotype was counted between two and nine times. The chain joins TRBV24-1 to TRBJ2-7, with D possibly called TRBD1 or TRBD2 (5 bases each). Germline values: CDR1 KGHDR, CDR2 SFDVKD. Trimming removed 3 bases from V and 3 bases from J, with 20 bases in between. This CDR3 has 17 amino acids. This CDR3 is CATSDDRDATKGYEQYF. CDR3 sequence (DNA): TGTGCCACCAGTGATGACCGGGACGCCACAAAGGGCTACGAGCAGTACTTC.

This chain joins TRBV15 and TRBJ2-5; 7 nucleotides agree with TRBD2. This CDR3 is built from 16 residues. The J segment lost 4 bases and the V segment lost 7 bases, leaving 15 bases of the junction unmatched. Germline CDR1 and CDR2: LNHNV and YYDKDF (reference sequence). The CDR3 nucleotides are TGTGCCACCAAAGGACTAGGATCATTATTGGGAGAGACCCAGTACTTC. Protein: CATKGLGSLLGETQYF. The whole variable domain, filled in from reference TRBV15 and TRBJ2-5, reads DAMVIQNPRYQVTQFGKPVTLSCSQTLNHNVMYWYQQKSSQAPKLLFHYYDKDFNNEADTPDNFQSRRPNTSFCFLDIRSPGLGDTAMYLCATKGLGSLLGETQYFGPGTRLLVL.

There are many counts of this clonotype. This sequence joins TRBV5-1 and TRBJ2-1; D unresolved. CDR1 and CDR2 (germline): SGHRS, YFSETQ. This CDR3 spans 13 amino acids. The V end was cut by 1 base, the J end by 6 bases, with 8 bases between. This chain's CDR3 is CASSLSLSNEQFF. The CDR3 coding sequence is TGCGCCAGCAGCTTGTCGCTGTCCAATGAGCAGTTCTTC.

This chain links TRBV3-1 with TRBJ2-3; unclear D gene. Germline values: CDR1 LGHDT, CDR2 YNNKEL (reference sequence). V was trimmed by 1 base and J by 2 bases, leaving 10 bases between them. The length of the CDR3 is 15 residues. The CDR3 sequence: CASSQGGRATDTQYF. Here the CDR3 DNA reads TGTGCCAGCAGCCAAGGAGGCAGAGCCACAGATACGCAGTATTTT.

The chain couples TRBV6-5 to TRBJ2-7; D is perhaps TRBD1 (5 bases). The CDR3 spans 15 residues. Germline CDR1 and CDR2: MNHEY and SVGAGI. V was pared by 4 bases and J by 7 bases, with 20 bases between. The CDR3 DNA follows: TGTGCCAGCAGTTTCGTGGGGCTTAGTGACAATGAGCAGTACTTC. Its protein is CASSFVGLSDNEQYF.